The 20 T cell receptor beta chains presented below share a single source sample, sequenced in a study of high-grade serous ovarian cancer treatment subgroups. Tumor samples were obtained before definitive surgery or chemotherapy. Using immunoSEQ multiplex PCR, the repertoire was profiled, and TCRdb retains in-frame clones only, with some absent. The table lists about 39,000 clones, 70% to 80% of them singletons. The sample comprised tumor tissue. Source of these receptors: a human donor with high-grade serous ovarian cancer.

The CDR3 nucleotides read TGCGCCAGCAGCTGGACGGGGGCCGGGGCTGAAGCTTTCTTT. Its protein product is CASSWTGAGAEAFF. The rearrangement links TRBV5-1 to TRBJ1-1; tentative D call: TRBD1 (6 bases). CDR3 size: 14 residues. With 3 bases removed from V and 6 bases from J, the gap between germline ends came to 15 bases. Per germline, CDR1 SGHRS and CDR2 YFSETQ. Full variable domain (rest looked up from reference TRBV5-1 and TRBJ1-1): KAGVTQTPRYLIKTRGQQVTLSCSPISGHRSVSWYQQTPGQGLQFLFEYFSETQRNKGNFPGRFSGRQFSNSRSEMNVSTLELGDSALYLCASSWTGAGAEAFFGQGTRLTVV.

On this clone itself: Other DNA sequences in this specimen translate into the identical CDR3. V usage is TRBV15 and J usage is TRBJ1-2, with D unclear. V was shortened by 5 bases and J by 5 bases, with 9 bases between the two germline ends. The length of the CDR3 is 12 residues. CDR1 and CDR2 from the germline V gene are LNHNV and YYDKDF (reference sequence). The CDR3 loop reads CATSRVGYGYTF. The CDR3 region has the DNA TGTGCCACCAGCCGGGTCGGGTATGGCTACACCTTC.

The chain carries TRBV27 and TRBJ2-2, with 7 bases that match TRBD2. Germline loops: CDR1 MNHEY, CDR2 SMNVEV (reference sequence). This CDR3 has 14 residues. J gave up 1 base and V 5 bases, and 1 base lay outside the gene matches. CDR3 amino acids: CASSRGVNTGELFF. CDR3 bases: TGTGCCAGCAGTCGGGGGGTGAACACCGGGGAGCTGTTTTTT.

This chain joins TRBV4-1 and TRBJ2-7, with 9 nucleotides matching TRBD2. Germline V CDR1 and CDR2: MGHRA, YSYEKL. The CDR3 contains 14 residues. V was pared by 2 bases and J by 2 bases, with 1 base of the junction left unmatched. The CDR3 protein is CASSQQREAYEQYF. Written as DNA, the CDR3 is TGCGCCAGCAGCCAACAGCGGGAGGCCTACGAGCAGTACTTC.

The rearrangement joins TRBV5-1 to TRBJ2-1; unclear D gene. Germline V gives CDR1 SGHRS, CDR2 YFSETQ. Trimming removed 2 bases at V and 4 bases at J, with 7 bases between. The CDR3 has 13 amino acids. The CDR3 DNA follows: TGCGCCAGCAGCTTTTCCGGTTACAATGAGCAGTTCTTC. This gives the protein CASSFSGYNEQFF.

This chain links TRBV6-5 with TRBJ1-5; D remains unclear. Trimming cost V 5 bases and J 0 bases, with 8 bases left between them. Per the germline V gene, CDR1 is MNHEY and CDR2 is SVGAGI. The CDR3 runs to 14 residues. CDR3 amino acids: CASSPRRSNQPQHF. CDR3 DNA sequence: TGTGCCAGCAGTCCTCGACGTAGCAATCAGCCCCAGCATTTT.

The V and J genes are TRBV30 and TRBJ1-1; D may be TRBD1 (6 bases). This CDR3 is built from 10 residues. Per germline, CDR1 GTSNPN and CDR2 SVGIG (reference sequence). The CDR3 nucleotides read TGTGCTCCTTCCGGGACAGAAGCTTTCTTT. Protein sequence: CAPSGTEAFF. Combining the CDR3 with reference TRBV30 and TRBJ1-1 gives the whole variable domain SQTIHQWPATLVQPVGSPLSLECTVEGTSNPNLYWYRQAAGRGLQLLFYSVGIGQISSEVPQNLSASRPQDRQFILSSKKLLLSDSGFYLCAPSGTEAFFGQGTRLTVV.

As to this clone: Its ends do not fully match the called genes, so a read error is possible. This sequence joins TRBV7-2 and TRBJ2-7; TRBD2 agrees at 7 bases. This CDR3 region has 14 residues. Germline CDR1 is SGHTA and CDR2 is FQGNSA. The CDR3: CASSRPTSSHEQYF. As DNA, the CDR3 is TGTGCCAGCAGCCGTCCGACTAGCTCCCACGAGCAGTACTTC.

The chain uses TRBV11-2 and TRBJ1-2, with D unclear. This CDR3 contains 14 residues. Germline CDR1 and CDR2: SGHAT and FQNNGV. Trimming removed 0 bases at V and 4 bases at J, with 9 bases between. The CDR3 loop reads CASSLDLGSYGYTF. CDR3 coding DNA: TGTGCCAGCAGCTTAGATCTGGGCTCCTATGGCTACACCTTC.

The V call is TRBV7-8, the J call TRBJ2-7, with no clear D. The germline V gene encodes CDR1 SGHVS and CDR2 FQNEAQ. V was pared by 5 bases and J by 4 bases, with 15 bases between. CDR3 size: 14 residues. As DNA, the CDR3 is TGTGCCAGCAGCCCAAATTGGTCGGGTTACGAGCAGTACTTC. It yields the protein CASSPNWSGYEQYF.

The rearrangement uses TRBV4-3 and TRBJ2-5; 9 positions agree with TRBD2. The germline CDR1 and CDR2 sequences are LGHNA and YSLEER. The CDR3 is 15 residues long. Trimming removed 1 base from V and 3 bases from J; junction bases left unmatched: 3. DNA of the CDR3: TGCGCCAGCAGCCAAGGTGCTAGCGGGAAAGAGACCCAGTACTTC. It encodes CASSQGASGKETQYF.

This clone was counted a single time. The CDR3 spells CASSQGGAGYNEQFF. CDR3 DNA sequence: TGCGCCAGCAGCCAGGGCGGAGCGGGGTACAATGAGCAGTTCTTC. J is TRBJ2-1 and V is TRBV4-1, with 7 bases identical to TRBD2. The CDR3 sequence is 15 residues long. Germline V gene sequence: CDR1 MGHRA, CDR2 YSYEKL. Trimming at V came to 3 bases and at J to 4 bases, leaving 6 bases not matched to a gene.

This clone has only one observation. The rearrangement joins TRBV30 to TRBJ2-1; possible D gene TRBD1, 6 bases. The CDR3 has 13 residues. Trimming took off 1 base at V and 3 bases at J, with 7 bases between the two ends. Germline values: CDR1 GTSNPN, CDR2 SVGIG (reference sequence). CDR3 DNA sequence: TGTGCCTGGAGTGGAGGGGGCTACAATGAGCAGTTCTTC. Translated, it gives CAWSGGGYNEQFF.

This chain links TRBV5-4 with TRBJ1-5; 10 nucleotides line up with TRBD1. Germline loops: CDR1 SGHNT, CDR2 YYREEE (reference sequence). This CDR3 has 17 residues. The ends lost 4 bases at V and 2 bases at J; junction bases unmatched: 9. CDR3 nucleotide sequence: TGTGCCAGCAGCGGTGAGACAGGGGGCATTGGCAATCAGCCCCAGCATTTT. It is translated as CASSGETGGIGNQPQHF.

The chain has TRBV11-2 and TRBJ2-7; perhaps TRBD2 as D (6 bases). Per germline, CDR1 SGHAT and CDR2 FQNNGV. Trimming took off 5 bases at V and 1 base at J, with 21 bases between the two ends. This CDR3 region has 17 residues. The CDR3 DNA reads TGTGCCAGCAGCCTTGACATTTCCGGGACTCTGTCCTACGAGCAGTACTTC. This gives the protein CASSLDISGTLSYEQYF.

CDR3 amino acids: CASSATYTYEQYF. The CDR3 bases are TGTGCCAGCTCCGCGACGTATACCTACGAGCAGTACTTC. This sequence joins TRBV6-5 and TRBJ2-7; D is uncertain. Germline V gene sequence: CDR1 MNHEY, CDR2 SVGAGI. The CDR3 contains 13 residues. The ends were cut back, 8 bases at V and 2 bases at J, with 13 bases in the middle.

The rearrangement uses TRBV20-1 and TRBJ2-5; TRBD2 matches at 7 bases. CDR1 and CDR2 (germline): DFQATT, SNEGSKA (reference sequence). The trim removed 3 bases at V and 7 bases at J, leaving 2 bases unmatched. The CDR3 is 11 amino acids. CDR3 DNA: TGCAGTGCTAGCGGGGGGAGGACCCAGTACTTC. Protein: CSASGGRTQYF.

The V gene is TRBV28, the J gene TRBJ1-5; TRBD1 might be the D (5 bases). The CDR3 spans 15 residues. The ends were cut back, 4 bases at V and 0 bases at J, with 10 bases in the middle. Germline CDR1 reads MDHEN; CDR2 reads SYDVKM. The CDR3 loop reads CASSWGGVSNQPQHF. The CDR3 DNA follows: TGTGCCAGCAGTTGGGGGGGGGTTAGCAATCAGCCCCAGCATTTT.

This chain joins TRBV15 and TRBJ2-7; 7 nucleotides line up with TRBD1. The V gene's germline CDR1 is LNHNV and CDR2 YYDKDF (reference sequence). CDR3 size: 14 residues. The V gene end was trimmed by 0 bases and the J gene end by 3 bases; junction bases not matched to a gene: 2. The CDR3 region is CATSRDTGDYEQYF. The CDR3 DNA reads TGTGCCACCAGCAGAGATACAGGGGACTACGAGCAGTACTTC.

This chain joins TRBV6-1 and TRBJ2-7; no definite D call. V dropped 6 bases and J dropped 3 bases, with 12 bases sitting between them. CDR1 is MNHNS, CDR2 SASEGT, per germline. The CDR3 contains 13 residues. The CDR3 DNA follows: TGTGCCAGCAGCCCCGCAAGAGGCTACGAGCAGTACTTC. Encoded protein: CASSPARGYEQYF.